These T cell receptor beta chains were read from a single sample in a study of CD8 T cells in ankylosing spondylitis. TCRdb re-called the 5' RACE reads with MiXCR, one entry per CDR3 protein. The data hold roughly 180,000 distinct CDR3 sequences, with 9.5% to 10% observed a single time. The sample was blood, either unsorted or a sorted T cell fraction (not recorded which). The receptors here all came from a female donor with ankylosing spondylitis or in good health (not recorded which). The CDR3 runs from the conserved cysteine through the conserved F or W. The D gene is left open where the match is weak. Size is stated for part of the rows, as once, few or many counts, or as a class when the clone is expanded.

TRBV14	TRBJ2-3	NA	NA	CASSPWRAGDTQYF	TGTGCCAGCAGCCCGTGGAGGGCAGGGGATACGCAGTATTTT
TRBV7-8	TRBJ2-3	NA	TRBD2	CASSQLSGTTQYF	TGTGCCAGCAGCCAACTTAGCGGGACCACGCAGTATTTT
TRBV4-1	TRBJ2-1	few	NA	CASSPGGLSYNEQFF	TGCGCCAGCAGCCCTGGAGGGCTGTCATACAATGAGCAGTTCTTC
TRBV4-3	TRBJ2-5	NA	TRBD1	CASSQIQGWGETQYF	TGCGCCAGCAGCCAAATACAGGGGTGGGGAGAGACCCAGTACTTC
TRBV12-3/TRBV12-4	TRBJ2-7	NA	NA	CASSYIVGGKGEQYF	TGTGCCAGCAGCTATATTGTTGGAGGGAAAGGCGAGCAGTACTTC
TRBV2	TRBJ2-3	NA	NA	CASKEGQIDTQYF	TGTGCCAGCAAGGAGGGCCAGATAGATACGCAGTATTTT
TRBV27	TRBJ2-5	NA	NA	CASRSRAQQETQYF	TGTGCCAGCCGATCGCGGGCGCAGCAAGAGACCCAGTACTTC
TRBV4-3	TRBJ2-3	many	NA	CASSQDAQSGGDTQYF	TGCGCCAGCAGCCAAGATGCCCAGTCCGGAGGAGATACGCAGTATTTT
TRBV12-3/TRBV12-4	TRBJ2-2	few	TRBD2	CAIAGGETGELFF	TGTGCCATCGCGGGAGGGGAGACCGGGGAGCTGTTTTTT
TRBV12-3/TRBV12-4	TRBJ2-6	NA	NA	CASTHGLYSGANVLTF	TGTGCCAGCACCCACGGGCTCTACTCTGGGGCCAACGTCCTGACTTTC
TRBV12-3/TRBV12-4	TRBJ1-5	many	TRBD1	CASSLGQGLRQPQHF	TGTGCCAGCAGTTTAGGACAGGGATTAAGGCAGCCCCAGCATTTT
TRBV2	TRBJ2-1	NA	TRBD2	CASSGGLAGERSYNEQFF	TGTGCCAGCAGTGGGGGACTAGCGGGAGAGAGGTCCTACAATGAGCAGTTCTTC
TRBV19	TRBJ2-1	NA	TRBD2	CASSIVGGRDYNEQFF	TGTGCCAGTAGTATAGTGGGGGGGAGGGATTACAATGAGCAGTTCTTC